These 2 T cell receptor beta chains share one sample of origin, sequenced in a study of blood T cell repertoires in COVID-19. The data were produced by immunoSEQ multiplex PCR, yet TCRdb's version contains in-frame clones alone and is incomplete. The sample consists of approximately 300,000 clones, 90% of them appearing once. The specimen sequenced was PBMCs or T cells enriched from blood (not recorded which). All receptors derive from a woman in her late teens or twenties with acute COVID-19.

The CDR3 nucleotides are TGTGCCAGCAGTTTTCTTAGGGGAAATTCACCCCTCCACTTT. Its protein product is CASSFLRGNSPLHF. The gene calls are TRBV27 and TRBJ1-6; D possibly corresponds to TRBD1 (5 bases). V lost 3 bases and J 7 bases, leaving 10 bases between the germline ends. The CDR3 contains 14 residues. The V gene's germline CDR1 is MNHEY and CDR2 SMNVEV (reference sequence).

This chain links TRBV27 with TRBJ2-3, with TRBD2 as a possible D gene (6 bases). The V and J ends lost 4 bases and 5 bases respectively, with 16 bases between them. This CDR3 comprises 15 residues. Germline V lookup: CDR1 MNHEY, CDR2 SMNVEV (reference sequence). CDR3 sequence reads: CASSSGLPKVDTQYF. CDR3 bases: TGTGCCAGCAGTTCGGGACTCCCGAAGGTAGATACGCAGTATTTT.